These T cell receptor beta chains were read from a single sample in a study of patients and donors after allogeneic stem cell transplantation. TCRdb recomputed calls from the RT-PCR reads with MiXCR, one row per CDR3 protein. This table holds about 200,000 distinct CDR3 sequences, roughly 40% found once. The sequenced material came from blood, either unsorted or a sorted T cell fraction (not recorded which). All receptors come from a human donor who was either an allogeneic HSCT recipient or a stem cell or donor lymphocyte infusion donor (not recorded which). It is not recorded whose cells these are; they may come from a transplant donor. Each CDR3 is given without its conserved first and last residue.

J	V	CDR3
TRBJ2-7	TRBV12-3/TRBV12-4	ASSTGLGTYEQY
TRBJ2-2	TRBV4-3	ASSQDRQGADGELF
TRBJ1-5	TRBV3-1	ASSPRVNQPQH
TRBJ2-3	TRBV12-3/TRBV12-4	ASSFPSGREDTQY
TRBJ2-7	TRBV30	AWSGLEQY
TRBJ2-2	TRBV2	AIRDIANTGELF
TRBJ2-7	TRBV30	AWSVALAAYEQY
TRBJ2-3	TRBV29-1	SSGTSGNTDTQY
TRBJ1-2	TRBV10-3	AIDNNYGYT
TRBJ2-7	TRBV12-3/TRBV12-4	ASSPGLAGVEQY
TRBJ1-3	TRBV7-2	ASKSPGGGGNTIY
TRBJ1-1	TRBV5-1	ASRKLDTEAF
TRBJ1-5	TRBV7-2	ASSLEDAVIGQH
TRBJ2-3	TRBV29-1	SVEDRRSDTQY
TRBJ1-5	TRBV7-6	ASSLESHSNQPQH
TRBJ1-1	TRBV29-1	SVEGLLLNTEAF